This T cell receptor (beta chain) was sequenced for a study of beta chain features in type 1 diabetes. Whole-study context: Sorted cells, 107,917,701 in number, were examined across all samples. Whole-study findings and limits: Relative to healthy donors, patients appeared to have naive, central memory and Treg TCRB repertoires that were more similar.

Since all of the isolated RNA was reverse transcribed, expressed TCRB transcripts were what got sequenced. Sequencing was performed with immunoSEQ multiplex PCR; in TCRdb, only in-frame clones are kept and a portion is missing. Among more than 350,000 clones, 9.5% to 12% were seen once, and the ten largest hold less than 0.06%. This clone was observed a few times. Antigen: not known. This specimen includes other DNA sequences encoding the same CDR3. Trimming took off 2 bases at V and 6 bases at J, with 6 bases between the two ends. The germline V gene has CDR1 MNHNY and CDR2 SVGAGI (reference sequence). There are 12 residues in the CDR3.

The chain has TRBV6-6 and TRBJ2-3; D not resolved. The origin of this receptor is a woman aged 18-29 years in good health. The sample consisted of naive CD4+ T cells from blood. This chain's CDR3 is CASSYQGDTQYF. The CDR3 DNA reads TGTGCCAGCAGTTACCAAGGGGATACGCAGTATTTT.